Shown below are 32 T cell receptor beta chains from a single sample sequenced in a study of cytomegalovirus exposure and HLA in healthy donors. The primer mix had 60 Vbeta and 13 Jbeta primers. Assay used: immunoSEQ multiplex PCR; TCRdb lists only in-frame clones, some missing. The sample includes 110,000 to 150,000 clones, 76% of them seen just once. Sequencing was done on a sample of PBMCs. These receptors all stem from a man in his late teens or twenties in good health and CMV-seronegative.

This clone was recorded a few times. J is TRBJ2-6 and V is TRBV5-5; 9 bases agree with TRBD1. CDR1 and CDR2 from the germline V gene are SGHKS and YYEKEE (reference sequence). V was clipped by 6 bases and J by 5 bases; unmatched bases: 9. This CDR3 contains 16 residues. The CDR3 region is CASKDRGLPRANVLTF. The CDR3 DNA sequence: TGTGCCAGCAAGGACAGGGGACTTCCACGGGCCAACGTCCTGACTTTC.

This clone was detected only a few times. The chain uses TRBV28 and TRBJ2-1; 9 bases are a match to TRBD1. The V gene end was trimmed by 4 bases and the J gene end by 5 bases; junction bases not matched to a gene: 6. CDR3 length equals 15 residues. Per germline, CDR1 MDHEN and CDR2 SYDVKM. Here the CDR3 reads CASSSGTGYHNEQFF. As DNA, the CDR3 is TGTGCCAGCAGTTCCGGGACAGGGTATCACAATGAGCAGTTCTTC.

V is TRBV7-7 and J is TRBJ2-7; tentatively, D is TRBD2 (5 bases). V was pared by 1 base and J by 2 bases, with 18 bases between. Germline V lookup: CDR1 SSHAT, CDR2 FNYEAQ (reference sequence). The length of the CDR3 is 17 residues. CDR3 sequence (DNA): TGTGCCAGCAGCTTAGTCTATTCGGGGAGCGATACCTACGAGCAGTACTTC. This translates into CASSLVYSGSDTYEQYF.

The rearrangement joins TRBV7-2 to TRBJ2-7; D is perhaps TRBD1 (6 bases). Between the trimmed V and J ends, which lost 5 bases and 2 bases, there was a span of 10 bases. The CDR3 runs 13 residues. Germline assignment: CDR1 SGHTA and CDR2 FQGNSA. The CDR3, as DNA: TGTGCCAGCAGCCTGGACAGCACCTACGAGCAGTACTTC. Translation gives CASSLDSTYEQYF. The full variable domain, its missing parts supplied by reference TRBV7-2 and TRBJ2-7, is GAGVSQSPSNKVTEKGKDVELRCDPISGHTALYWYRQSLGQGLEFLIYFQGNSAPDKSGLPSDRFSAERTGGSVSTLTIQRTQQEDSAVYLCASSLDSTYEQYFGPGTRLTVT.

The gene calls are TRBV7-8 and TRBJ1-2; TRBD1 aligns across 10 bases. Germline V gene sequence: CDR1 SGHVS, CDR2 FQNEAQ. V was pared by 5 bases and J by 5 bases, with 5 bases of the junction left unmatched. The CDR3 is made up of 14 amino acids. CDR3 nucleotides: TGTGCCAGCAGCCCCCGGACAGGGGGTTATGGCTACACCTTC. Its translation is CASSPRTGGYGYTF.

The chain uses TRBV7-9 and TRBJ1-4, with 7 bases identical to TRBD1. The germline gives CDR1 SEHNR, CDR2 FQNEAQ (reference sequence). With 4 bases clipped from V and 8 bases from J, the junction kept 19 bases outside the gene matches. The CDR3 extends over 18 amino acids. The CDR3 loop is CASSSFSTGLWSVEKLFF. The CDR3 coding sequence is TGTGCCAGCAGCTCCTTCTCGACAGGGTTGTGGTCGGTCGAAAAACTGTTTTTT.

The chain has TRBV6-1 and TRBJ2-6; 7 positions match TRBD2. With 2 bases clipped from V and 3 bases from J, the junction kept 1 base outside the gene matches. CDR3 length: 15 residues. CDR1 MNHNS and CDR2 SASEGT come from the germline V gene. The CDR3 protein is CASSEWGGGANVLTF. The CDR3 DNA reads TGTGCCAGCAGTGAATGGGGGGGTGGGGCCAACGTCCTGACTTTC.

The rearrangement links TRBV19 to TRBJ1-4, with D tentatively TRBD1 (6 bases). V lost 1 base and J lost 3, with 9 bases in between. Germline CDR1 LNHDA, CDR2 SQIVND (reference sequence). CDR3 length equals 15 residues. For the CDR3, the DNA is TGTGCCAGTAGTATAGCCAGGGGTTCTAATGAAAAACTGTTTTTT. Translated: CASSIARGSNEKLFF.

This clone was counted only a few times. The gene calls are TRBV2 and TRBJ1-5, with D possibly TRBD1 on 6 matching bases. CDR1 SNHLY and CDR2 FYNNEI come from the germline V gene. The CDR3 is 15 amino acids. Trimming cost V 7 bases and J 1 base, with 14 bases left between them. The CDR3 DNA reads as TGTGCCAGCACCCCAACAGGGATCAGCAATCAGCCCCAGCATTTT. Translating it yields CASTPTGISNQPQHF.

The chain links TRBV6-5 to TRBJ1-5, with a possible D match to TRBD1 (6 bases). Deletions cut 6 bases from V and 3 bases from J, with 15 bases between. Germline CDR1 MNHEY, CDR2 SVGAGI. This CDR3 comprises 15 residues. The CDR3 protein is CASRRDKGSNQPQHF. The CDR3 DNA follows: TGTGCCAGCAGAAGGGACAAGGGATCCAATCAGCCCCAGCATTTT.

This chain links TRBV7-9 with TRBJ2-5; 7 positions match TRBD2. Gene TRBJ2-7 matches the end of the DNA better, so the J call may be wrong. The CDR3 totals 14 residues. Per the germline V gene, CDR1 is SEHNR and CDR2 is FQNEAQ (reference sequence). CDR3 DNA: TGTGCCAGCACCTCGAGCGGGACTGCTTACGAGCAGTACTTC. Protein sequence: CASTSSGTAYEQYF.

The chain combines TRBV6-5 with TRBJ1-3; D is unresolved. V was trimmed by 7 bases and J by 0 bases, leaving 10 bases between them. The CDR3 contains 14 residues. Germline CDR1 and CDR2: MNHEY and SVGAGI. The CDR3 DNA reads TGTGCCAGCAAGCTTGTCATCTCTGGAAACACCATATATTTT. Protein sequence: CASKLVISGNTIYF.

This clone has a handful of counts. V usage is TRBV4-1 and J usage is TRBJ2-7; TRBD2 matches at 9 bases. V dropped 4 bases and J dropped 5; count of bases not matched to a gene: 15. The CDR3 runs 17 residues. Germline-derived CDR1 and CDR2 are MGHRA and YSYEKL. CDR3 in amino acids: CASSPILPRGGYDEQYF. CDR3 in DNA: TGCGCCAGCAGCCCCATTCTACCGCGGGGGGGATACGACGAGCAGTACTTC.

This rearrangement joins TRBV7-2 to TRBJ2-7; 14 bases match TRBD2. V gave up 6 bases and J gave up 6 bases; unmatched junction bases: 7. CDR1 and CDR2 from the germline V gene are SGHTA and FQGNSA. CDR3 length: 15 amino acids. The CDR3 here is CASRTSGRASGEQYF. The CDR3 nucleotides are TGTGCCAGCAGGACTAGCGGGAGGGCCTCGGGCGAGCAGTACTTC.

This clone was detected only a few times. V is TRBV7-2 and J is TRBJ2-2; 11 bases are a match to TRBD1. Per germline, CDR1 SGHTA and CDR2 FQGNSA. Unmatched junction bases numbered 6, after V lost 6 bases and J lost 6 bases. The CDR3 extends over 15 amino acids. CDR3 in amino acids: CASSWTGGAAGELFF. CDR3 sequence (DNA): TGTGCCAGCAGTTGGACAGGGGGCGCCGCCGGGGAGCTGTTTTTT.

A single count supports this clone. The rearrangement uses TRBV27 and TRBJ1-5; TRBD1 matches at 7 bases. The germline CDR1 and CDR2 sequences are MNHEY and SMNVEV (reference sequence). CDR3 length equals 15 residues. Losses at the gene ends were 3 bases for V and 4 bases for J; bases not matched to a gene: 6. The CDR3 DNA follows: TGTGCCAGCAGTTTTCAGGGGGTAAAGAATCAGCCCCAGCATTTT. Its translation: CASSFQGVKNQPQHF.

The gene calls are TRBV30 and TRBJ2-3; 8 bases map to TRBD2. The CDR3 spans 15 residues. Germline CDR1 and CDR2: GTSNPN and SVGIG (reference sequence). After removal of 1 base from V and 9 bases from J, the junction contained 12 bases not matched to a gene. The DNA for the CDR3 is TGTGCCTGGAGTGCGTGGACGGGGGGGCCGGGAACGCAGTATTTT. This sequence encodes CAWSAWTGGPGTQYF.

The gene calls are TRBV7-9 and TRBJ1-2; D gene uncertain. This CDR3 spans 11 amino acids. Germline CDR1 and CDR2: SEHNR and FQNEAQ (reference sequence). Trimming removed 10 bases at V and 3 bases at J, with 9 bases between. This CDR3 reads CATTSDYGYTF. The CDR3 nucleotides read TGTGCCACCACAAGTGACTATGGCTACACCTTC.

Remarks on this clone: Germline and junction disagree at one end, which may indicate a read error. CDR3 loop: CASSQVLRAGGDNEQLF. The CDR3 nucleotides read TGCGCCAGCAGCCAAGTTCTCAGAGCGGGAGGGGACAATGAGCAGCTCTTC. The rearrangement joins TRBV4-1 to TRBJ2-1; 10 bases are a match to TRBD2. This CDR3 region has 17 residues. The germline gives CDR1 MGHRA, CDR2 YSYEKL.

The V gene is TRBV6-5, the J gene TRBJ2-7; TRBD1 aligns across 10 bases. Looked up from germline, CDR1 is MNHEY and CDR2 is SVGAGI. The junction had 5 bases not matched to a gene; V was cut back by 0 bases and J by 3 bases. The CDR3 has 16 amino acids. CDR3 in amino acids: CASSYSGQGRDYEQYF. CDR3 sequence (DNA): TGTGCCAGCAGTTACTCGGGACAGGGGAGGGACTACGAGCAGTACTTC.

The J gene is TRBJ2-7, the V gene TRBV10-1; no clear D gene. The CDR3 covers 13 residues. Deletions cut 3 bases from V and 4 bases from J, with 10 bases between. CDR1 is WNHNN, CDR2 SYGVQD, per germline (reference sequence). CDR3: CASSETVPYEQYF. The CDR3 region has the DNA TGCGCCAGCAGTGAAACGGTCCCTTACGAGCAGTACTTC.

V usage is TRBV6-5 and J usage is TRBJ2-7, with 10 bases aligning to TRBD2. Per germline, CDR1 MNHEY and CDR2 SVGAGI. The ends lost 0 bases at V and 4 bases at J; junction bases unmatched: 3. The CDR3 extends over 15 amino acids. Here the CDR3 DNA reads TGTGCCAGCAGTTACTCTAGCGGGGGGAGTTACGAGCAGTACTTC. Amino acids: CASSYSSGGSYEQYF.

J is TRBJ2-7 and V is TRBV4-2; 11 bases are a match to TRBD1. This CDR3 is built from 15 residues. CDR1 is LGHNA and CDR2 is YNFKEQ in the germline V gene. V trimming: 3 bases; J trimming: 2 bases; junction bases outside the gene matches: 3. CDR3 DNA sequence: TGTGCCAGCAGCCAGGGGACAGGGGGTCCCTACGAGCAGTACTTC. This sequence encodes CASSQGTGGPYEQYF.

The V gene is TRBV2, the J gene TRBJ1-3, with D uncertain. Trimming took 8 bases from V and 2 from J, leaving 16 bases between them. The length of the CDR3 is 15 residues. The germline V gene has CDR1 SNHLY and CDR2 FYNNEI. The CDR3 nucleotides read TGTGCCAGCCAACGCCCTACCGGGGCTGGAAACACCATATATTTT. Its translation: CASQRPTGAGNTIYF.

There are a few counts of this clone. The chain links TRBV5-1 to TRBJ1-2, with 9 bases fitting TRBD1. CDR1 and CDR2 (germline): SGHRS, YFSETQ. Trimming removed 0 bases from V and 6 bases from J; junction bases left unmatched: 9. The CDR3 has 16 residues. CDR3 bases: TGCGCCAGCAGCTTGGGGGGGACAGGGCTGTCGGATGGCTACACCTTC. This encodes CASSLGGTGLSDGYTF.

The chain joins TRBV27 to TRBJ1-1; no firm D call. The germline V gene encodes CDR1 MNHEY and CDR2 SMNVEV (reference sequence). The CDR3 is made up of 12 amino acids. V was trimmed by 1 base and J by 10 bases, leaving 10 bases between them. The CDR3 sequence: CASSLWSGRAFF. The CDR3 region has the DNA TGTGCCAGCAGTTTATGGTCCGGGAGAGCTTTCTTT.

This chain uses TRBV30 with TRBJ2-7, with D perhaps TRBD1 (6 bases). The CDR3 contains 15 residues. Germline V gives CDR1 GTSNPN, CDR2 SVGIG (reference sequence). Trimming shortened V by 4 bases and J by 4 bases, and 20 bases separated the two germline ends. CDR3 DNA: TGTGCCTGGATCGACTATGGGGGCGACTTATACGAGCAGTACTTC. Protein sequence: CAWIDYGGDLYEQYF.

V is TRBV29-1 and J is TRBJ2-1, with TRBD2 matching over 7 bases. Germline V gives CDR1 SQVTM, CDR2 ANQGSEA. There are 13 residues in the CDR3. After removal of 4 bases from V and 3 bases from J, the junction contained 3 bases not matched to a gene. CDR3 DNA: TGCAGCGTTGTGCGGGAGTACTACAATGAGCAGTTCTTC. Its translation is CSVVREYYNEQFF.

The V call is TRBV4-1, the J call TRBJ1-1; the match to TRBD1 covers 9 bases. Germline V gives CDR1 MGHRA, CDR2 YSYEKL. The J segment lost 1 base and the V segment lost 4 bases, leaving 22 bases of the junction unmatched. This CDR3 region has 21 residues. This CDR3 is CASSLREQGALSVRPNTEAFF. The CDR3 nucleotides read TGCGCCAGCAGCCTCCGCGAACAGGGGGCGCTTTCAGTGAGGCCGAACACTGAAGCTTTCTTT.

The chain has TRBV25-1 and TRBJ1-4; TRBD1 aligns across 11 bases. CDR3 length: 17 amino acids. The V gene's germline CDR1 is MGHDK and CDR2 SYGVNS. V trimming: 0 bases; J trimming: 8 bases; junction bases outside the gene matches: 8. CDR3 in DNA: TGTGCCAGCAGTGAATATATAGGAGGGACAGGGGGGGAAAAACTGTTTTTT. Protein: CASSEYIGGTGGEKLFF.

The genes are TRBV23-1 and TRBJ1-5; no firm D call. TRBV23-1 is known as an ORF, though its function is uncertain. The CDR3 loop spans 17 amino acids. The germline V and J ends were trimmed by 2 bases and 7 bases, with 21 bases remaining between them. This chain's CDR3 is CASSQPYPFARRQPQHF. The CDR3 coding sequence is TGCGCCAGCAGTCAACCGTACCCATTTGCCAGGAGGCAGCCCCAGCATTTT.

The V and J genes are TRBV27 and TRBJ2-7; D possibly corresponds to TRBD2 (6 bases). The CDR3 loop spans 16 amino acids. Germline V gene sequence: CDR1 MNHEY, CDR2 SMNVEV (reference sequence). Trimming removed 5 bases at V and 1 base at J, with 18 bases between. DNA of the CDR3: TGTGCCAGCAGTCCATCCCGCGGGGAGAGATCCTACGAGCAGTACTTC. Protein: CASSPSRGERSYEQYF.